These 27 T cell receptor beta chains originate from one sample sequenced in a study of blood T cell repertoires in COVID-19. This table comes from immunoSEQ multiplex PCR, and its TCRdb copy is limited to in-frame clones, with some not included. The table has around 52,000 clones, around 80% seen once. Sequencing input: peripheral blood. Receptor source: a woman older than 75 with acute or convalescent COVID-19.

In this sample, this clone turned up a few times. Other DNA sequences in the sample encode the same CDR3. This chain links TRBV5-1 with TRBJ2-3; D possibly corresponds to TRBD2 (6 bases). Germline loops: CDR1 SGHRS, CDR2 YFSETQ. The ends were cut back, 4 bases at V and 1 base at J, with 16 bases in the middle. The CDR3 totals 16 residues. CDR3 sequence reads: CASSRDRTGGTDTQYF. CDR3 coding DNA: TGCGCCAGCAGCAGAGACCGGACGGGGGGCACAGATACGCAGTATTTT.

CDR3 loop: CASSRGQAYEQYF. The CDR3 DNA is TGTGCCAGCAGTCGGGGACAGGCCTACGAGCAGTACTTC. V gene TRBV6-5 combines with J gene TRBJ2-7; 8 nucleotides agree with TRBD1. Germline V gives CDR1 MNHEY, CDR2 SVGAGI. The CDR3 totals 13 residues. Trimming cost V 5 bases and J 2 bases; bases outside gene matches: 2.

The chain combines TRBV28 with TRBJ2-1; TRBD2 agrees at 16 bases. The junction had 11 bases not matched to a gene; V was cut back by 6 bases and J by 6 bases. Per germline, CDR1 MDHEN and CDR2 SYDVKM. The CDR3 loop spans 18 amino acids. The CDR3 loop is CASRTGTSGRVWSNEQFF. The CDR3 bases are TGTGCCAGCAGAACCGGGACTAGCGGGAGGGTATGGAGCAATGAGCAGTTCTTC. Full variable domain (remainder filled in from reference TRBV28 and TRBJ2-1): DVKVTQSSRYLVKRTGEKVFLECVQDMDHENMFWYRQDPGLGLRLIYFSYDVKMKEKGDIPEGYSVSREKKERFSLILESASTNQTSMYLCASRTGTSGRVWSNEQFFGPGTRLTVL.

CDR3 nucleotide sequence: TGTGCCAGCAGTGAACCTTCCCACAATGAGCAGTTCTTC. Protein sequence: CASSEPSHNEQFF. The V and J genes are TRBV6-1 and TRBJ2-1; D not certain. V lost 2 bases, J lost 5 bases, and 7 bases lay in between. Per the germline V gene, CDR1 is MNHNS and CDR2 is SASEGT. CDR3 length equals 13 residues.

V usage is TRBV4-1 and J usage is TRBJ2-7, with 8 bases that match TRBD1. V trimming: 3 bases; J trimming: 4 bases; junction bases outside the gene matches: 8. The CDR3 loop spans 15 amino acids. Germline CDR1 is MGHRA and CDR2 is YSYEKL. The CDR3 DNA is TGCGCCAGCAGCCACTCGGAGACAGGGGAGTACGAGCAGTACTTC. The encoded protein is CASSHSETGEYEQYF.

The chain has TRBV19 and TRBJ2-7, with TRBD2 identical over 11 bases. V dropped 3 bases and J dropped 4; count of bases not matched to a gene: 2. Germline assignment: CDR1 LNHDA and CDR2 SQIVND (reference sequence). This CDR3 is built from 14 residues. CDR3 bases: TGTGCCAGTAGTATGGGACTAGCGGTGTACGAGCAGTACTTC. Translation: CASSMGLAVYEQYF.

The rearrangement joins TRBV7-3 to TRBJ2-3, with 9 bases identical to TRBD2. V shed 6 bases, J shed 4 bases, and the junction held 5 bases outside the gene matches. The germline V gene has CDR1 SGHTA and CDR2 FQGTGA. The CDR3 has 14 residues. CDR3 sequence (DNA): TGTGCCAGCAGATTAGCGGGGGAAGCAGATACGCAGTATTTT. Translated, it gives CASRLAGEADTQYF.

Here the CDR3 reads CASSESSGGPLASDEQFF. Written as DNA, the CDR3 is TGTGCCAGCAGTGAGTCTAGCGGGGGGCCCCTAGCTTCCGATGAGCAGTTCTTC. The chain carries TRBV25-1 and TRBJ2-1, with 11 positions matching TRBD2. This CDR3 is built from 18 residues. Germline values: CDR1 MGHDK, CDR2 SYGVNS. J was trimmed by 8 bases and V by 3 bases; bases with no gene match: 15.

The rearrangement uses TRBV19 and TRBJ1-6; D is possibly TRBD1 (6 bases). V lost 3 bases to trimming and J lost 3 bases, with 12 bases between them. Germline CDR1 LNHDA, CDR2 SQIVND (reference sequence). There are 16 residues in the CDR3. The chain's CDR3 is CASSIEGQSYNSPLHF. DNA of the CDR3: TGTGCCAGTAGTATTGAAGGACAGAGCTATAATTCACCCCTCCACTTT.

The chain has TRBV4-1 and TRBJ1-4; D not certain. Trimming cost V 4 bases and J 3 bases, with 15 bases left between them. The CDR3 runs 16 residues. Germline lookup yields CDR1 MGHRA and CDR2 YSYEKL. The DNA of the CDR3 is TGCGCCAGCAGCCGGGGAAACCAGAGGGCTAATGAAAAACTGTTTTTT. It is translated as CASSRGNQRANEKLFF.

The V and J genes are TRBV5-1 and TRBJ2-7, with TRBD2 matching over 10 bases. Germline-derived CDR1 and CDR2 are SGHRS and YFSETQ. After removal of 3 bases from V and 3 bases from J, the junction contained 6 bases not matched to a gene. CDR3 size: 15 residues. CDR3 sequence reads: CASSYNLAGDYEQYF. Written as DNA, the CDR3 is TGCGCCAGCAGCTATAATCTAGCGGGGGACTACGAGCAGTACTTC.

This chain connects TRBV9 to TRBJ1-1; D might be TRBD1 (5 bases). Germline V gives CDR1 SGDLS, CDR2 YYNGEE. Trimming removed 4 bases from V and 1 base from J, with 14 bases in between. The CDR3 extends over 15 amino acids. CDR3 coding DNA: TGTGCCAGCAGCCCCAACACAGGCCGGAACACTGAAGCTTTCTTT. The encoded protein is CASSPNTGRNTEAFF.

The V call is TRBV6-2 or TRBV6-3, the J call TRBJ1-4; D call uncertain. Trimming removed 4 bases from V and 8 bases from J, with 11 bases in between. Germline CDR1 and CDR2: MNHEY and SVGEGT. The CDR3 runs 13 residues. CDR3 sequence reads: CASSFVVAEKLFF. CDR3 nucleotide sequence: TGTGCCAGCAGTTTTGTGGTGGCCGAAAAACTGTTTTTT.

Here the CDR3 DNA reads TGTGCCAGCAGTTTGCTTGGGACTAGCGGTAAAGAGACCCAGTACTTC. This encodes CASSLLGTSGKETQYF. This rearrangement joins TRBV27 to TRBJ2-5; 11 nucleotides line up with TRBD2. The CDR3 is 16 residues long. Germline V gives CDR1 MNHEY, CDR2 SMNVEV (reference sequence). Trimming cost V 3 bases and J 3 bases; bases outside gene matches: 6.

This clone has just one count. V usage is TRBV18 and J usage is TRBJ2-7; D possibly corresponds to TRBD1 (5 bases). The CDR3 extends over 15 amino acids. Trimming cost V 6 bases and J 4 bases, with 19 bases left between them. Germline CDR1 KGHSH, CDR2 LQKENI. The chain's CDR3 is CASSHGLLGAYEQYF. The CDR3 nucleotides read TGTGCCAGCTCCCACGGGCTCTTAGGGGCTTACGAGCAGTACTTC.

The chain is built from TRBV19 and TRBJ2-7, with D possibly TRBD2 on 6 matching bases. CDR1 is LNHDA and CDR2 is SQIVND in the germline V gene (reference sequence). V was cut by 1 base and J by 7 bases, with 14 bases left in between. This CDR3 region has 14 residues. Written as DNA, the CDR3 is TGTGCCAGTAGTATAGTTTTTCACGGGACTGAGCAGTACTTC. It translates to CASSIVFHGTEQYF.

The chain combines TRBV5-4 with TRBJ2-7; TRBD1 aligns across 10 bases. J lost 6 bases, V lost 4 bases, and 7 bases had no gene match. The CDR3 covers 14 residues. Per germline, CDR1 SGHNT and CDR2 YYREEE (reference sequence). For the CDR3, the DNA is TGTGCCAGCAGCACCCGACAGGGGGCACTCGAGCAGTACTTC. As protein: CASSTRQGALEQYF.

The chain couples TRBV23-1 to TRBJ1-6; D not resolved. TRBV23-1 is an ORF, and what it does is uncertain. Deletions cut 2 bases from V and 12 bases from J, with 11 bases between. The CDR3 has 13 amino acids. The CDR3 reads CASSQRSPKPLHF. The CDR3 DNA sequence: TGCGCCAGCAGTCAACGAAGCCCCAAACCCCTCCACTTT.

The sample holds a few counts of this clone. This chain links TRBV2 with TRBJ1-5; D ambiguous. This CDR3 is 13 amino acids long. The germline V and J ends were trimmed by 4 bases and 7 bases, with 11 bases remaining between them. Germline V gene data show CDR1 as SNHLY and CDR2 as FYNNEI. This CDR3 is CASSVSERQPQHF. The CDR3 region has the DNA TGTGCCAGCAGTGTTTCGGAGCGGCAGCCCCAGCATTTT.

The chain combines TRBV28 with TRBJ2-7, with a weak D call TRBD2 (5 bases). Trimming cost V 7 bases and J 2 bases, with 15 bases left between them. The CDR3 is 14 residues long. Germline V gene sequence: CDR1 MDHEN, CDR2 SYDVKM. In DNA, the CDR3 is TGTGCCAGCACCCCGCCGGGGTTCCCCTACGAGCAGTACTTC. Translating gives CASTPPGFPYEQYF.

This clone showed up just once. The V gene is TRBV5-4, the J gene TRBJ2-3; TRBD2 aligns across 8 bases. The V segment lost 7 bases and the J segment 6 bases; nucleotides outside the gene matches: 10. The CDR3 runs to 14 residues. Germline CDR1 and CDR2: SGHNT and YYREEE (reference sequence). CDR3 region: CASQRASGSDTQYF. CDR3 nucleotides: TGTGCCAGCCAGAGGGCTAGCGGGTCTGATACGCAGTATTTT.

This clone has a handful of counts. The chain combines TRBV7-3 with TRBJ2-5; TRBD2 agrees at 15 bases. V gave up 5 bases and J gave up 4 bases; unmatched junction bases: 5. This CDR3 has 16 amino acids. From germline, CDR1 is SGHTA and CDR2 FQGTGA. As DNA, the CDR3 is TGTGCCAGCAGCCCAGGGGGACTAGCGGGAGGAGAGACCCAGTACTTC. It codes for CASSPGGLAGGETQYF.

This chain joins TRBV7-8 and TRBJ2-2, with 11 positions matching TRBD2. The CDR3 has 19 residues. The germline gives CDR1 SGHVS, CDR2 FQNEAQ. Germline trimming cut 5 bases from V and 3 bases from J; bases unmatched to any gene: 14. CDR3 DNA: TGTGCCAGCAGCAGACGAACCACTAGCGGGAGAGGGGACACCGGGGAGCTGTTTTTT. Encoded protein: CASSRRTTSGRGDTGELFF.

There are a few counts of this clone. This sequence joins TRBV7-8 and TRBJ2-7, with TRBD1 matching 9 bases. The CDR3 is made up of 15 amino acids. The V segment lost 5 bases and the J segment 0 bases; nucleotides outside the gene matches: 5. In germline, CDR1 is SGHVS, CDR2 FQNEAQ. The DNA for the CDR3 is TGTGCCAGCAGCCAGGGACAGGGTAGCTCCTACGAGCAGTACTTC. Translating it yields CASSQGQGSSYEQYF. Looking up the rest from reference TRBV7-8 and TRBJ2-7 gives the full variable domain: GAGVSQSPRYKVAKRGQDVALRCDPISGHVSLFWYQQALGQGPEFLTYFQNEAQLDKSGLPSDRFFAERPEGSVSTLKIQRTQQEDSAVYLCASSQGQGSSYEQYFGPGTRLTVT.

V gene TRBV10-2 combines with J gene TRBJ2-2; 7 bases are a match to TRBD1. The CDR3 sequence is 14 residues long. Germline-derived CDR1 and CDR2 are WSHSY and SAAADI. J was trimmed by 4 bases and V by 6 bases; bases with no gene match: 5. The CDR3 loop reads CASRRTGTTGELFF. CDR3 bases: TGCGCCAGCAGGAGGACAGGCACCACCGGGGAGCTGTTTTTT.

The chain joins TRBV10-2 to TRBJ2-1; 8 bases agree with TRBD2. This CDR3 contains 16 residues. The germline gives CDR1 WSHSY, CDR2 SAAADI. Losses at the gene ends were 4 bases for V and 0 bases for J; bases not matched to a gene: 5. The DNA of the CDR3 is TGCGCCAGCAGTGTCGTCGGGAGGGCCTCCTACAATGAGCAGTTCTTC. This sequence encodes CASSVVGRASYNEQFF.

The CDR3 reads CATGESPNSPLHF. The CDR3 DNA follows: TGTGCCACCGGAGAGTCTCCGAATTCACCCCTCCACTTT. The chain combines TRBV11-2 with TRBJ1-6; D is uncertain. Germline V gene lookup returns CDR1 SGHAT and CDR2 FQNNGV. The ends were cut back, 10 bases at V and 7 bases at J, with 14 bases in the middle. The CDR3 loop spans 13 amino acids.